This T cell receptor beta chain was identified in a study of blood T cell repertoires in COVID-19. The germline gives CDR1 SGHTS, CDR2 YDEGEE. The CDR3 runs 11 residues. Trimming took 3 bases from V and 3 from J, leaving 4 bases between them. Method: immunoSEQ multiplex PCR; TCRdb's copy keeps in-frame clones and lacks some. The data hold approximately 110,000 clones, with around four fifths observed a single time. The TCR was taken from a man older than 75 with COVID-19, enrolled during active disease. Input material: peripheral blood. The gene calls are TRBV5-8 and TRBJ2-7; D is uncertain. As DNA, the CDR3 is TGTGCCAGCAGCTACTACTACGAGCAGTACTTC. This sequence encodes CASSYYYEQYF.